The rows below give T cell receptor beta chains drawn from one sample of a study of T cell responses to AZD1222 COVID-19 vaccine. The protocol was immunoSEQ multiplex PCR, while the TCRdb copy is restricted to in-frame clones and leaves out a portion. This sample has roughly 120,000 clones, with about 92% found just once. The sequencing here drew on peripheral blood, taken on day 0 of AZD1222 vaccination. The receptor set was obtained from an adult in good health. Both conserved end residues are part of each CDR3. The D gene is left open where the match is weak. Where a row states a size, it is once, few, many or the class of an expanded clone; other rows omit it.

- | TRBJ1-2 | TRBV11-1 | - | CASSPTGFSGYTF | TGTGCCAGCAGCCCGACAGGTTTTTCTGGCTACACCTTC
- | TRBJ2-5 | TRBV3-1/TRBV3-2 | - | CASSLGFAEETQYF | TGTGCCAGCAGCCTAGGGTTCGCGGAAGAGACCCAGTACTTC
- | TRBJ1-1 | TRBV27 | - | CASSLWGQNTEAFF | TGTGCCAGCAGTTTGTGGGGTCAGAACACTGAAGCTTTCTTT
- | TRBJ2-7 | TRBV27 | - | CASRIDSWGSYEQYF | TGTGCCAGCAGAATTGACAGCTGGGGTTCCTACGAGCAGTACTTC
- | TRBJ1-1 | TRBV6-6 | - | CASSQYTFSGLMNTEAFF | TGTGCCAGCAGTCAGTACACCTTCAGCGGGCTCATGAACACTGAAGCTTTCTTT
- | TRBJ1-2 | TRBV3-1/TRBV3-2 | - | CASSQRGGGMSGYTF | TGTGCCAGCAGCCAAAGGGGTGGGGGGATGAGTGGCTACACCTTC
once | TRBJ1-1 | TRBV5-1 | TRBD1 | CASSRDRRNEAFF | TGCGCCAGCAGCCGGGACAGGCGAAATGAAGCTTTCTTT
- | TRBJ2-1 | TRBV30 | TRBD2 | CAWSVQRTSGFSYNEQFF | TGTGCCTGGAGTGTACAACGGACTAGCGGTTTCTCCTACAATGAGCAGTTCTTC
- | TRBJ2-2 | TRBV12-3/TRBV12-4 | TRBD1 | CASSGTGAGELFF | TGTGCCAGCAGCGGGACAGGGGCCGGGGAGCTGTTTTTT
- | TRBJ2-2 | TRBV12-3/TRBV12-4 | TRBD2 | CASSLAGTGELFF | TGTGCCAGCAGCTTAGCGGGCACCGGGGAGCTGTTTTTT
- | TRBJ1-5 | TRBV6-5 | - | CASSYELGQPQHF | TGTGCCAGCAGTTACGAACTAGGCCAGCCCCAGCATTTT
- | TRBJ1-1 | TRBV2 | - | CASRPRAGTEAFF | TGTGCCAGCAGGCCCAGGGCGGGCACTGAAGCTTTCTTT
- | TRBJ1-5 | TRBV18 | - | CASSPPSTGISGNQPQHF | TGTGCCAGCTCACCACCCTCCACAGGGATTAGCGGCAATCAGCCCCAGCATTTT
- | TRBJ2-3 | TRBV2 | TRBD2 | CASSGLAGGSDTQYF | TGTGCCAGCAGTGGGCTAGCGGGTGGAAGCGATACGCAGTATTTT
- | TRBJ1-2 | TRBV4-1 | - | CASSQGGPANYGYTF | TGCGCCAGCAGCCAAGGGGGCCCGGCAAACTATGGCTACACCTTC
- | TRBJ1-2 | TRBV6-5 | TRBD1 | CASSSAGTGNYGYTF | TGTGCCAGCAGTTCAGCCGGGACAGGGAACTATGGCTACACCTTC
once | TRBJ2-5 | TRBV4-1 | - | CASSQEIWGRGQETQYF | TGCGCCAGCAGCCAAGAAATTTGGGGACGGGGCCAAGAGACCCAGTACTTC
- | TRBJ2-3 | TRBV30 | - | CAWRANTDTQYF | TGTGCCTGGAGGGCCAACACAGATACGCAGTATTTT